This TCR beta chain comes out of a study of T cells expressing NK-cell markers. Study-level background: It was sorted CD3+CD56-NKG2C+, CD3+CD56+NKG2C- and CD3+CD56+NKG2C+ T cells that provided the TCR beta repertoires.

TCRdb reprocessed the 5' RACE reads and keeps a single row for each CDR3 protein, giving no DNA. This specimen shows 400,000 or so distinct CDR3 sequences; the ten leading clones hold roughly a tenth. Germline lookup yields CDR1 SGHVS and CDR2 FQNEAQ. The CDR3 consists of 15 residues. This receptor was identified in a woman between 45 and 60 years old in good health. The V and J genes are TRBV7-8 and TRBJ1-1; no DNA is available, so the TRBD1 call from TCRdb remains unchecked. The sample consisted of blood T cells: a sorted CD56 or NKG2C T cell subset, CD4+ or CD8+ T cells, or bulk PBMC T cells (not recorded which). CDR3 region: CASSLRGLVETEAFF.